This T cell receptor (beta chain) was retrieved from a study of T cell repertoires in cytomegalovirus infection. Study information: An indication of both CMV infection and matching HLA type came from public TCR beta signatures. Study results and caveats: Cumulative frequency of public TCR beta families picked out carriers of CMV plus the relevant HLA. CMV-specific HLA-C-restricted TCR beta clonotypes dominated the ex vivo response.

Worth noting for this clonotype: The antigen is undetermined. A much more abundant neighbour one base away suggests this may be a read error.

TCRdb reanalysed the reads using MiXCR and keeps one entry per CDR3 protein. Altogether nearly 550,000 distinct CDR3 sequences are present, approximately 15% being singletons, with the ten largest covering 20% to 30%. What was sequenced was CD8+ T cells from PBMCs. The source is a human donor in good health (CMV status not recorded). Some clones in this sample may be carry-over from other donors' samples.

The CDR3 bases are TGTGCCAGCAGTAAACAGAGTATGAACACTGTAGCTTTCTTT. Amino acid sequence: CASSKQSMNTVAFF. This sequence joins TRBV28 and TRBJ1-1, with D unclear. Germline V CDR1 and CDR2: MDHEN, SYDVKM. The CDR3 is 14 amino acids.